Presented here are 25 T cell receptor beta chains from one specimen sequenced in a study of cytomegalovirus exposure and HLA in healthy donors. The table came from immunoSEQ multiplex PCR; TCRdb's copy has only in-frame clones and leaves some out. The table has hundreds of thousands of clones, around 86% seen once. The sequencing input was PBMCs. All receptors come from a woman younger than 35 in good health and CMV-seronegative.

This chain uses TRBV7-9 with TRBJ2-7, with 7 bases fitting TRBD1. The CDR3 extends over 16 amino acids. Germline values: CDR1 SEHNR, CDR2 FQNEAQ (reference sequence). J was trimmed by 0 bases and V by 1 base; bases with no gene match: 6. The CDR3 coding sequence is TGTGCCAGCAGCTTAGGACAGGGTAGAAGCTCCTACGAGCAGTACTTC. Translated, it gives CASSLGQGRSSYEQYF.

This CDR3 is CASSLGGPKETQYF. CDR3 DNA: TGTGCCAGCAGCCTCGGTGGGCCCAAAGAGACCCAGTACTTC. The genes are TRBV7-6 and TRBJ2-5; D is unresolved. Germline values: CDR1 SGHVS, CDR2 FNYEAQ. V dropped 5 bases and J dropped 3 bases, with 13 bases sitting between them. This CDR3 comprises 14 residues.

V gene TRBV29-1 combines with J gene TRBJ2-5; tentatively, D is TRBD2 (5 bases). V dropped 7 bases and J dropped 9 bases, with 18 bases sitting between them. The V gene's germline CDR1 is SQVTM and CDR2 ANQGSEA. There are 12 residues in the CDR3. CDR3 coding DNA: TGCAGCGAAACGGACGCCGCCGGGGCCCAGTACTTC. Amino acids: CSETDAAGAQYF.

This chain links TRBV14 with TRBJ2-3; 13 bases agree with TRBD2. The CDR3 totals 16 residues. Germline V gene data show CDR1 as SGHDN and CDR2 as FVKESK. The trim removed 6 bases at V and 2 bases at J, leaving 5 bases unmatched. The CDR3 DNA follows: TGTGCCAGCAGTCAACTAGCGGGAGGGTTCACAGATACGCAGTATTTT. Its translation is CASSQLAGGFTDTQYF.

This clone was counted a single time. This rearrangement joins TRBV18 to TRBJ2-5, with D unclear. V gave up 3 bases and J gave up 4 bases, with 9 bases separating them. The germline gives CDR1 KGHSH, CDR2 LQKENI. This CDR3 region has 13 residues. Here the CDR3 reads CASSPFSGETQYF. Here the CDR3 DNA reads TGTGCCAGCTCACCGTTCTCGGGAGAGACCCAGTACTTC.

The CDR3 region has the DNA TGTGCCAGCAGTTACTACCCGGGAGCGGGAGAGACCCAGTACTTC. Its protein product is CASSYYPGAGETQYF. This chain uses TRBV6-6 with TRBJ2-5; maybe TRBD2 (6 bases). This CDR3 has 15 residues. Per germline, CDR1 MNHNY and CDR2 SVGAGI (reference sequence). The V end lost 1 base, the J end lost 4 bases, and 13 bases lay between the germline ends.

The chain has TRBV20-1 and TRBJ1-2; perhaps TRBD1 as D (6 bases). The CDR3 totals 11 residues. Trimming took off 4 bases at V and 3 bases at J, with 6 bases between the two ends. Per germline, CDR1 DFQATT and CDR2 SNEGSKA (reference sequence). As DNA, the CDR3 is TGCAGTGCTACAGGGGACTATGGCTACACCTTC. This codes for CSATGDYGYTF.

This chain joins TRBV6-6 and TRBJ1-1; no firm D call. This CDR3 region has 16 residues. The V end lost 2 bases, the J end lost 6 bases, and 19 bases lay between the germline ends. CDR1 and CDR2 (germline): MNHNY, SVGAGI (reference sequence). CDR3 residues: CASSYTIGGWIPEAFF. CDR3 coding DNA: TGTGCCAGCAGTTACACGATCGGCGGGTGGATCCCTGAAGCTTTCTTT.

The chain recombines TRBV18 with TRBJ2-2; D gene unclear. This CDR3 comprises 15 residues. Trimming removed 3 bases at V and 0 bases at J, with 8 bases between. Germline CDR1 reads KGHSH; CDR2 reads LQKENI. This CDR3 is CASSPGRPNTGELFF. CDR3 nucleotides: TGTGCCAGCTCACCGGGCAGGCCGAACACCGGGGAGCTGTTTTTT.

The chain joins TRBV6-5 to TRBJ2-3; a weak D match, TRBD2 (6 bases). The germline V and J ends were trimmed by 8 bases and 3 bases, with 18 bases remaining between them. Germline V gene sequence: CDR1 MNHEY, CDR2 SVGAGI. The CDR3 is 15 residues long. The DNA of the CDR3 is TGTGCCAGCGGTAAGGGGAGGTCGGTGACAGATACGCAGTATTTT. This encodes CASGKGRSVTDTQYF.

The chain employs TRBV5-1 and TRBJ1-4; no reliable D call. The V and J ends lost 1 base and 4 bases respectively, with 8 bases between them. Germline values: CDR1 SGHRS, CDR2 YFSETQ. CDR3 size: 14 residues. CDR3 amino acids: CASSLLNINEKLFF. CDR3 nucleotides: TGCGCCAGCAGCTTGTTAAATATTAATGAAAAACTGTTTTTT.

The genes are TRBV19 and TRBJ2-2, with a weak D call TRBD1 (5 bases). The V gene's germline CDR1 is LNHDA and CDR2 SQIVND (reference sequence). CDR3 length equals 15 residues. Trimming removed 8 bases at V and 1 base at J, with 14 bases between. The CDR3 bases are TGTGCCAGTCGACCCAAAACAGGGAACACCGGGGAGCTGTTTTTT. Protein: CASRPKTGNTGELFF.

The V call is TRBV13, the J call TRBJ2-2; 9 bases line up with TRBD2. Germline V CDR1 and CDR2: PRHDT, FYEKMQ (reference sequence). This CDR3 has 16 residues. V lost 6 bases to trimming and J lost 7 bases; unmatched junction nucleotides: 12. CDR3 residues: CASRPWTSVWGGELFF. The CDR3 DNA is TGTGCCAGCAGGCCCTGGACTAGCGTTTGGGGCGGGGAGCTGTTTTTT.

The rearrangement uses TRBV7-6 and TRBJ1-5; D unresolved. CDR1 is SGHVS, CDR2 FNYEAQ, per germline. The CDR3 covers 14 residues. V gave up 5 bases and J gave up 3 bases, with 11 bases separating them. The CDR3 nucleotides read TGTGCCAGCAGCCCAGGTCGGTCCAATCAGCCCCAGCATTTT. Translating it yields CASSPGRSNQPQHF.

This clone was counted only a few times. V is TRBV6-1 and J is TRBJ2-5, with D possibly matching TRBD1 (8 bases). V was trimmed by 6 bases and J by 9 bases, leaving 17 bases between them. The germline gives CDR1 MNHNS, CDR2 SASEGT. This CDR3 is 13 amino acids long. The CDR3 DNA sequence: TGTGCCAGCAGGACAGGGGCAAGCGGGGCCCAGTACTTC. It specifies CASRTGASGAQYF.

In its sample, this clone was seen once. The chain has TRBV4-2 and TRBJ1-1, with D maybe TRBD1 (6 bases). Germline loops: CDR1 LGHNA, CDR2 YNFKEQ. The V and J ends lost 1 base and 4 bases respectively, with 10 bases between them. There are 14 residues in the CDR3. The CDR3 spells CASSQAGDPTEAFF. The DNA of the CDR3 is TGTGCCAGCAGCCAAGCAGGGGATCCCACTGAAGCTTTCTTT.

V is TRBV30 and J is TRBJ2-7, with 11 bases matching TRBD2. Germline loops: CDR1 GTSNPN, CDR2 SVGIG (reference sequence). The CDR3 contains 15 residues. V lost 5 bases to trimming and J lost 1 base; unmatched junction nucleotides: 7. The CDR3 spells CAWALLAGGSYEQYF. Written as DNA, the CDR3 is TGTGCCTGGGCTCTCCTAGCGGGAGGTTCCTACGAGCAGTACTTC.

In this sample, this clone turned up once. V usage is TRBV5-3 and J usage is TRBJ2-7; 8 bases map to TRBD2. TRBV5-3 is placed among ORFs of uncertain function. The CDR3 length is 17 residues. J was trimmed by 2 bases and V by 1 base; bases with no gene match: 11. This CDR3 is CARSLREGQIGPYEQYF. For the CDR3, the DNA is TGTGCCAGAAGCTTGCGGGAGGGTCAAATCGGGCCCTACGAGCAGTACTTC.

The rearrangement joins TRBV29-1 to TRBJ2-6; no firm D call. This CDR3 has 14 residues. V was cut by 4 bases and J by 0 bases, with 7 bases left in between. Per germline, CDR1 SQVTM and CDR2 ANQGSEA. CDR3 in amino acids: CSVAADSGANVLTF. CDR3 in DNA: TGCAGCGTTGCGGCGGACTCTGGGGCCAACGTCCTGACTTTC. Full variable domain (remainder filled in from reference TRBV29-1 and TRBJ2-6): SAVISQKPSRDICQRGTSLTIQCQVDSQVTMMFWYRQQPGQSLTLIATANQGSEATYESGFVIDKFPISRPNLTFSTLTVSNMSPEDSSIYLCSVAADSGANVLTFGAGSRLTVL.

This chain connects TRBV28 to TRBJ2-7; 10 bases match TRBD2. J gave up 3 bases and V 6 bases, and 17 bases lay outside the gene matches. The germline CDR1 and CDR2 sequences are MDHEN and SYDVKM. The CDR3 has 18 residues. The CDR3 loop reads CASRPGGNSLAGDYEQYF. The CDR3, as DNA: TGTGCCAGCAGGCCCGGGGGGAATTCTCTAGCGGGAGACTACGAGCAGTACTTC.

This clone came up once. CDR3 sequence (DNA): TGTGCCAGCCAACAGTTGAACACCGGGGAGCTGTTTTTT. Protein product: CASQQLNTGELFF. This chain uses TRBV11-2 with TRBJ2-2; no clear D gene. Germline-derived CDR1 and CDR2 are SGHAT and FQNNGV. V was trimmed by 8 bases and J by 1 base, leaving 8 bases between them. The CDR3 consists of 13 residues.

For the CDR3, the DNA is TGTGCCAGCAGCTTAGGCCTGGCGGGGGGGTTAGAGACCCAGTACTTC. It is translated as CASSLGLAGGLETQYF. The chain combines TRBV13 with TRBJ2-5; 9 bases agree with TRBD2. The CDR3 loop spans 16 amino acids. Germline loops: CDR1 PRHDT, CDR2 FYEKMQ (reference sequence). The J segment lost 4 bases and the V segment lost 0 bases, leaving 6 bases of the junction unmatched.

This clone was seen a few times. This rearrangement joins TRBV30 to TRBJ1-1; D perhaps matches TRBD1 (5 bases). This CDR3 region has 13 residues. V dropped 4 bases and J dropped 3 bases, with 12 bases sitting between them. Germline loops: CDR1 GTSNPN, CDR2 SVGIG (reference sequence). CDR3 in DNA: TGTGCCTGGAATGTGCAGGGCCACACTGAAGCTTTCTTT. Protein: CAWNVQGHTEAFF.

The chain is built from TRBV28 and TRBJ2-7; D gene uncertain. The ends were cut back, 2 bases at V and 2 bases at J, with 4 bases in the middle. Germline V gene data show CDR1 as MDHEN and CDR2 as SYDVKM. CDR3 length: 12 residues. The CDR3 nucleotides read TGTGCCAGCAGTTTAGTCACCTACGAGCAGTACTTC. It codes for CASSLVTYEQYF.

V usage is TRBV9 and J usage is TRBJ2-2; a possible D gene is TRBD2 (6 bases). Trimming pared 3 bases from V and 0 bases from J, leaving 9 bases between. This CDR3 has 15 residues. Per the germline V gene, CDR1 is SGDLS and CDR2 is YYNGEE. Here the CDR3 reads CASSEGLANTGELFF. Here the CDR3 DNA reads TGTGCCAGCAGCGAGGGACTGGCGAACACCGGGGAGCTGTTTTTT. The full variable domain, completed using reference TRBV9 and TRBJ2-2, is DSGVTQTPKHLITATGQRVTLRCSPRSGDLSVYWYQQSLDQGLQFLIQYYNGEERAKGNILERFSAQQFPDLHSELNLSSLELGDSALYFCASSEGLANTGELFFGEGSRLTVL.